Each of the 11 T cell receptor beta chains below was sequenced from the same sample in a study of cytomegalovirus exposure and HLA in healthy donors. With 60 Vbeta and 13 Jbeta primers, the PCR was carried out. Sequencing used immunoSEQ multiplex PCR; TCRdb keeps in-frame clones, though not all of them. The data contain about 160,000 clones, around four fifths of them seen just once; the ten biggest clones take up 1%. The source material was PBMCs. Every receptor here comes from a woman between 45 and 60 years old in good health and CMV-seropositive.

The chain uses TRBV7-9 and TRBJ1-2; a possible D gene is TRBD1 (6 bases). The CDR3 covers 15 residues. V lost 5 bases and J lost 4, with 17 bases in between. The V gene's germline CDR1 is SEHNR and CDR2 FQNEAQ (reference sequence). The CDR3 nucleotides read TGTGCCAGCAGCCTAACCGAGACAGGTTTCTATGGCTACACCTTC. The encoded protein is CASSLTETGFYGYTF. The whole variable domain, remainder taken from reference TRBV7-9 and TRBJ1-2, is DTGVSQNPRHKITKRGQNVTFRCDPISEHNRLYWYRQTLGQGPEFLTYFQNEAQLEKSRLLSDRFSAERPKGSFSTLEIQRTEQGDSAMYLCASSLTETGFYGYTFGSGTRLTVV.

The rearrangement links TRBV5-1 to TRBJ2-7, with TRBD1 matching 8 bases. The germline V gene has CDR1 SGHRS and CDR2 YFSETQ. The CDR3 consists of 16 residues. V lost 4 bases, J lost 5 bases, and 14 bases stayed unmatched. CDR3 loop: CASSRSHGQGEDEQYF. In nucleotides, the CDR3 is TGCGCCAGCAGCCGTTCACATGGACAGGGCGAAGACGAGCAGTACTTC.

The chain uses TRBV7-2 and TRBJ2-1; D is perhaps TRBD2 (5 bases). The CDR3 has 15 residues. CDR1 and CDR2 (germline): SGHTA, FQGNSA. The V end was cut by 2 bases, the J end by 8 bases, with 16 bases between. CDR3 loop: CASSLSPSGSDEQFF. CDR3 nucleotide sequence: TGTGCCAGCAGCTTATCACCCTCGGGGTCAGATGAGCAGTTCTTC.

Regarding this clone: Other DNA variants within this sample encode the same CDR3. V gene TRBV9 combines with J gene TRBJ2-5; D call uncertain. With the DNA end fitting TRBJ2-7 better, the J assignment may be wrong. Germline assignment: CDR1 SGDLS and CDR2 YYNGEE. CDR3 size: 14 residues. The CDR3: CASSVGHSSYEQYF. The CDR3, as DNA: TGTGCCAGCAGCGTAGGCCACAGTTCCTACGAGCAGTACTTC.

Of note for this clone: At one end, the junction sequence differs from germline, possibly due to a read error. V usage is TRBV7-9 and J usage is TRBJ1-1, with TRBD1 matching 8 bases. The CDR3 has 18 amino acids. Germline CDR1 is SEHNR and CDR2 is FQNEAQ (reference sequence). CDR3 DNA sequence: TGTTCCAGCAGCTTAGGACACCTTAGGACAGGGAGAAGCACTGAAGCTTTCTTT. This translates into CSSSLGHLRTGRSTEAFF.

This clone was counted only a few times. The chain carries TRBV7-6 and TRBJ2-3; possible D gene TRBD2, 5 bases. CDR1 and CDR2 (germline): SGHVS, FNYEAQ. V was clipped by 1 base and J by 0 bases, with 8 bases between them. CDR3 length: 15 amino acids. The CDR3 bases are TGTGCCAGCAGCTTAGGAGGGCCTAGCACAGATACGCAGTATTTT. This translates into CASSLGGPSTDTQYF. Variable domain in full (rest from reference TRBV7-6 and TRBJ2-3): GAGVSQSPRYKVTKRGQDVALRCDPISGHVSLYWYRQALGQGPEFLTYFNYEAQQDKSGLPNDRFSAERPEGSISTLTIQRTEQRDSAMYRCASSLGGPSTDTQYFGPGTRLTVL.

The CDR3 protein is CASSWPGTAYNEQFF. The DNA for the CDR3 is TGTGCCAGCAGCTGGCCCGGGACAGCCTACAATGAGCAGTTCTTC. V usage is TRBV5-6 and J usage is TRBJ2-1, with 7 nucleotides matching TRBD1. The CDR3 has 15 amino acids. The J segment lost 2 bases and the V segment lost 3 bases, leaving 5 bases of the junction unmatched. Germline CDR1 reads SGHDT; CDR2 reads YYEEEE.

The CDR3 spells CASSLDLVYGYTF. In DNA form, the CDR3 reads TGTGCCAGCAGCTTAGATCTAGTTTATGGCTACACCTTC. V usage is TRBV11-2 and J usage is TRBJ1-2, with D hard to call. CDR1 is SGHAT, CDR2 FQNNGV, per germline. The CDR3 is 13 residues long. Trimming took 0 bases from V and 5 from J, leaving 7 bases between them.

This clone was seen only once. The rearrangement uses TRBV7-9 and TRBJ2-5; TRBD2 agrees at 12 bases. Looked up from germline, CDR1 is SEHNR and CDR2 is FQNEAQ (reference sequence). The CDR3 is 15 residues long. V lost 6 bases to trimming and J lost 4 bases; unmatched junction nucleotides: 6. CDR3 amino acids: CASSRGLAGRETQYF. The CDR3 nucleotides read TGTGCCAGCAGTCGAGGACTAGCGGGACGAGAGACCCAGTACTTC. The full variable domain, with the rest looked up from reference TRBV7-9 and TRBJ2-5, is DTGVSQNPRHKITKRGQNVTFRCDPISEHNRLYWYRQTLGQGPEFLTYFQNEAQLEKSRLLSDRFSAERPKGSFSTLEIQRTEQGDSAMYLCASSRGLAGRETQYFGPGTRLLVL.

The chain links TRBV7-8 to TRBJ1-5; 9 nucleotides agree with TRBD1. Looked up from germline, CDR1 is SGHVS and CDR2 is FQNEAQ. V was clipped by 0 bases and J by 2 bases; unmatched bases: 2. The CDR3 extends over 16 amino acids. This CDR3 is CASSLAGQGGNQPQHF. In DNA, the CDR3 is TGTGCCAGCAGCTTAGCGGGACAGGGAGGCAATCAGCCCCAGCATTTT.

The chain joins TRBV30 to TRBJ2-3; 7 bases are a match to TRBD2. The CDR3 runs 13 residues. CDR1 and CDR2 (germline): GTSNPN, SVGIG (reference sequence). V shed 5 bases, J shed 8 bases, and the junction held 10 bases outside the gene matches. The CDR3 nucleotides are TGTGCCTGGTCTTCAAGCGGGATGGGTACGCAGTATTTT. Its translation is CAWSSSGMGTQYF.